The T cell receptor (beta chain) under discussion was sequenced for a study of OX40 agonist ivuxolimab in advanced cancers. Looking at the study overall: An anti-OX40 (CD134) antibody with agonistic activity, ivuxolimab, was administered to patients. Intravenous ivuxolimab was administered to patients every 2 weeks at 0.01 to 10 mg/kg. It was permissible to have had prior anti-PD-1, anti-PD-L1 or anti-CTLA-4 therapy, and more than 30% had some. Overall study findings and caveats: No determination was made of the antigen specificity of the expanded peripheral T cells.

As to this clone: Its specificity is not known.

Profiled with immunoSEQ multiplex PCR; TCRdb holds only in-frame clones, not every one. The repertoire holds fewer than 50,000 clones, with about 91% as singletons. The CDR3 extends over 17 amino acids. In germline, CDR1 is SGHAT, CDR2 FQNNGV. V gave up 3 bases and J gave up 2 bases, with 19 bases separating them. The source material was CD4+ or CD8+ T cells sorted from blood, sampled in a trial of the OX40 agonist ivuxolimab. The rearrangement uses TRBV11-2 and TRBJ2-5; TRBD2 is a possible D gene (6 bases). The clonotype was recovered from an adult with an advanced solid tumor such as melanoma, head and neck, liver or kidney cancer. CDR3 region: CASSLGARRVEQETQYF. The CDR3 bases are TGTGCCAGCAGCTTGGGTGCCCGGAGGGTGGAGCAAGAGACCCAGTACTTC.